This T cell receptor (beta chain) was sequenced during a study of blood T cells in healthy people across ages. Primers used in a second PCR of about 7 to 12 cycles were a sample-barcoded 5' primer and a J-beta primer mix. TCRdb recomputed calls from the 5' RACE reads with MiXCR, one row per CDR3 protein. The profile covers around 700,000 distinct CDR3 sequences, with more than 20% appearing a single time and roughly a tenth taken by the ten largest. Germline V gene sequence: CDR1 LGHNA, CDR2 YNFKEQ. The CDR3 extends over 15 amino acids. Isolating PBMCs gave at least 6.5 million of these cells per sample. The same sample was also used in a study of T cells of mothers and their children.

Sequences were obtained from blood. The sequence came from a boy between 10 and 17 years old in good health. V and J are TRBV4-2 and TRBJ2-5; 9 positions match TRBD2. The J call is doubtful: the DNA matches TRBJ2-1 better. The CDR3 spells CASSQDRQRGDEQFF. The CDR3 DNA follows: TGTGCCAGCAGCCAAGATAGGCAGCGGGGGGATGAGCAGTTCTTC.